These 32 T cell receptor beta chains were all obtained from the same sample, sequenced in a study of cytomegalovirus exposure and HLA in healthy donors. The PCR used 60 Vbeta and 13 Jbeta primers. Clones were sequenced by immunoSEQ multiplex PCR, and TCRdb holds only the in-frame ones, with some missing. The table shows fewer than 250,000 clones, with 75% to 80% occurring only once. The sequencing sample was made of PBMCs. These receptors all come from a woman aged 25-40 years in good health and CMV-seropositive.

The chain combines TRBV7-9 with TRBJ2-1, with 8 bases identical to TRBD2. This CDR3 is built from 12 residues. V lost 6 bases to trimming and J lost 14 bases; unmatched junction nucleotides: 9. Germline CDR1 SEHNR, CDR2 FQNEAQ (reference sequence). The CDR3 is CASRLSGNNEFF. In DNA, the CDR3 is TGTGCCAGCAGACTTAGCGGGAATAATGAGTTCTTC.

V and J are TRBV7-8 and TRBJ1-3; D gene uncertain. Germline assignment: CDR1 SGHVS and CDR2 FQNEAQ. The length of the CDR3 is 15 residues. V was shortened by 5 bases and J by 1 base, with 12 bases between the two germline ends. The CDR3 here is CASSLSRLSGNTIYF. The CDR3 DNA sequence: TGTGCCAGCAGCCTCTCCAGGCTTTCTGGAAACACCATATATTTT.

This chain joins TRBV6-4 and TRBJ2-7; 9 bases are a match to TRBD1. Germline V lookup: CDR1 MRHNA, CDR2 SNTAGT. The CDR3 has 14 amino acids. V lost 5 bases and J lost 4; bases outside the gene matches: 6. The CDR3 nucleotides read TGTGCCAGCAGTAAAGAAGGACAGGGGTACGAGCAGTACTTC. Translation gives CASSKEGQGYEQYF.

In DNA, the CDR3 is TGTGCCAGTAGTATAGACTCCGGGACAGGGTTGACTGAAGCTTTCTTT. As protein: CASSIDSGTGLTEAFF. The rearrangement links TRBV19 to TRBJ1-1, with TRBD1 matching 9 bases. CDR3 size: 16 residues. CDR1 and CDR2 from the germline V gene are LNHDA and SQIVND (reference sequence). V trimming: 0 bases; J trimming: 5 bases; junction bases outside the gene matches: 7.

The chain links TRBV2 to TRBJ1-2; TRBD1 is a possible D gene (6 bases). V was clipped by 6 bases and J by 1 base, with 15 bases between them. The CDR3 spans 15 residues. Per the germline V gene, CDR1 is SNHLY and CDR2 is FYNNEI. The CDR3 DNA is TGTGCCAGCAGCGGGGGCGGGGGCTTTAACTATGGCTACACCTTC. This encodes CASSGGGGFNYGYTF. The complete variable domain, with remaining parts taken from reference TRBV2 and TRBJ1-2, reads EPEVTQTPSHQVTQMGQEVILRCVPISNHLYFYWYRQILGQKVEFLVSFYNNEISEKSEIFDDQFSVERPDGSNFTLKIRSTKLEDSAMYFCASSGGGGFNYGYTFGSGTRLTVV.

This rearrangement joins TRBV5-1 to TRBJ1-5; tentatively, D is TRBD1 (5 bases). Germline CDR1 reads SGHRS; CDR2 reads YFSETQ. The germline V and J ends were trimmed by 0 bases and 4 bases, with 8 bases remaining between them. This CDR3 is 14 amino acids long. The CDR3 region is CASSLGQPNQPQHF. DNA for the CDR3: TGCGCCAGCAGCTTGGGACAGCCGAATCAGCCCCAGCATTTT. The full variable domain, in which reference TRBV5-1 and TRBJ1-5 provide the parts outside the CDR3, is KAGVTQTPRYLIKTRGQQVTLSCSPISGHRSVSWYQQTPGQGLQFLFEYFSETQRNKGNFPGRFSGRQFSNSRSEMNVSTLELGDSALYLCASSLGQPNQPQHFGDGTRLSIL.

This clone was observed a handful of times. The chain combines TRBV9 with TRBJ1-2, with a possible D match to TRBD1 (5 bases). From germline, CDR1 is SGDLS and CDR2 YYNGEE. The CDR3 totals 14 residues. The ends were cut back, 3 bases at V and 4 bases at J, with 13 bases in the middle. The CDR3 bases are TGTGCCAGCAGCGCAGGGAACCCCGTCTATGGCTACACCTTC. This gives the protein CASSAGNPVYGYTF. Variable domain in full (rest from reference TRBV9 and TRBJ1-2): DSGVTQTPKHLITATGQRVTLRCSPRSGDLSVYWYQQSLDQGLQFLIQYYNGEERAKGNILERFSAQQFPDLHSELNLSSLELGDSALYFCASSAGNPVYGYTFGSGTRLTVV.

This chain joins TRBV7-2 and TRBJ2-7, with 8 bases aligning to TRBD1. The CDR3 is 15 residues long. The V gene's germline CDR1 is SGHTA and CDR2 FQGNSA. V lost 5 bases to trimming and J lost 4 bases; unmatched junction nucleotides: 10. As DNA, the CDR3 is TGTGCCAGCAGCCGAACTGGACAGGGTCAGTACGAGCAGTACTTC. Translating gives CASSRTGQGQYEQYF.

This clone has a single count. The V gene is TRBV15, the J gene TRBJ2-5; D is perhaps TRBD1 (6 bases). Looked up from germline, CDR1 is LNHNV and CDR2 is YYDKDF (reference sequence). The length of the CDR3 is 14 residues. Trimming removed 8 bases from V and 5 bases from J, with 18 bases in between. CDR3 in amino acids: CATGNRVASETQYF. The DNA for the CDR3 is TGTGCCACCGGAAACAGGGTAGCCTCCGAGACCCAGTACTTC. The variable domain in full, completed from reference TRBV15 and TRBJ2-5, reads DAMVIQNPRYQVTQFGKPVTLSCSQTLNHNVMYWYQQKSSQAPKLLFHYYDKDFNNEADTPDNFQSRRPNTSFCFLDIRSPGLGDTAMYLCATGNRVASETQYFGPGTRLLVL.

The chain links TRBV29-1 to TRBJ2-7; possible D gene TRBD1, 6 bases. Germline V lookup: CDR1 SQVTM, CDR2 ANQGSEA. V was trimmed by 0 bases and J by 9 bases, leaving 18 bases between them. The CDR3 has 14 amino acids. CDR3 nucleotide sequence: TGCAGCGTTGAAGAGCCCGGGACAACCCTGGTGCAGTACTTC. This codes for CSVEEPGTTLVQYF.

This chain connects TRBV6-1 to TRBJ2-7, with D unresolved. V was pared by 0 bases and J by 1 base, with 7 bases between. Germline V CDR1 and CDR2: MNHNS, SASEGT. The CDR3 loop spans 14 amino acids. The CDR3 DNA reads as TGTGCCAGCAGTGAAGCGTACAGATCCTACGAGCAGTACTTC. Its protein product is CASSEAYRSYEQYF.

The chain has TRBV2 and TRBJ1-6, with D possibly TRBD1 on 5 matching bases. This CDR3 is 16 amino acids long. CDR1 and CDR2 from the germline V gene are SNHLY and FYNNEI. V gave up 7 bases and J gave up 7 bases, with 20 bases separating them. DNA for the CDR3: TGTGCCAGCACCCCAGAGATCGGGGGATGGAATTCACCCCTCCACTTT. This codes for CASTPEIGGWNSPLHF.

The rearrangement links TRBV6-5 to TRBJ1-5, with 9 bases matching TRBD1. The V gene end was trimmed by 6 bases and the J gene end by 4 bases; junction bases not matched to a gene: 7. This CDR3 spans 15 amino acids. Germline CDR1 and CDR2: MNHEY and SVGAGI. For the CDR3, the DNA is TGTGCCAGCAGGAAGGACAGGGGCGGTAATCAGCCCCAGCATTTT. Residues: CASRKDRGGNQPQHF.

The rearrangement links TRBV6-1 to TRBJ2-7; weak D call: TRBD1 (6 bases). The CDR3 contains 14 residues. The germline CDR1 and CDR2 sequences are MNHNS and SASEGT. Trimming left V 5 bases short and J 2 bases short, with 13 bases between. The DNA for the CDR3 is TGTGCCAGCAGTTTTCGGACAGATGCCTACGAGCAGTACTTC. It yields the protein CASSFRTDAYEQYF.

The V and J genes are TRBV9 and TRBJ2-7; tentative D call: TRBD2 (6 bases). V was clipped by 4 bases and J by 1 base, with 15 bases between them. CDR3 length: 15 amino acids. Looked up from germline, CDR1 is SGDLS and CDR2 is YYNGEE. The DNA for the CDR3 is TGTGCCAGCAGCCGCGGTGGGGGGACTTCCTACGAGCAGTACTTC. This codes for CASSRGGGTSYEQYF.

This sequence joins TRBV21-1 and TRBJ2-1; the DNA was not used to check the table's D call, TRBD1. TRBV21-1 is assigned pseudogene status. This CDR3 comprises 19 residues. CDR3 residues: CASSKFSDSRTGSLNEQFF. CDR3 in DNA: TGTGCCAGCAGCAAATTCTCGGACAGTCGGACTGGGTCCCTCAATGAGCAGTTCTTC.

The rearrangement links TRBV27 to TRBJ2-1; D unclear. The CDR3 sequence is 16 residues long. Germline V gene sequence: CDR1 MNHEY, CDR2 SMNVEV (reference sequence). V was trimmed by 5 bases and J by 4 bases, leaving 18 bases between them. CDR3 DNA: TGTGCCAGCAGTCCCGTCAGTGGCGGAGTTTACAATGAGCAGTTCTTC. Amino acid sequence: CASSPVSGGVYNEQFF.

The V call is TRBV7-9, the J call TRBJ2-4, with D maybe TRBD1 (5 bases). The germline V gene has CDR1 SEHNR and CDR2 FQNEAQ (reference sequence). The V end lost 1 base, the J end lost 1 base, and 5 bases lay between the germline ends. The CDR3 has 14 residues. The CDR3 loop is CASSLEGAKNIQYF. CDR3 bases: TGTGCCAGCAGCTTAGAGGGGGCCAAAAACATTCAGTACTTC.

V gene TRBV28 combines with J gene TRBJ1-5; tentatively, D is TRBD1 (5 bases). The CDR3 length is 17 residues. Trimming took off 6 bases at V and 5 bases at J, with 23 bases between the two ends. Looked up from germline, CDR1 is MDHEN and CDR2 is SYDVKM. In DNA form, the CDR3 reads TGTGCCAGCAGGCGTCGGGGAGCGGGGGTTCAAGATCAGCCCCAGCATTTT. This encodes CASRRRGAGVQDQPQHF.

V is TRBV5-1 and J is TRBJ2-1; D uncertain. Trimming shortened V by 4 bases and J by 2 bases, and 13 bases separated the two germline ends. Germline CDR1 reads SGHRS; CDR2 reads YFSETQ. The CDR3 runs to 15 residues. The chain's CDR3 is CASSPRGEPYNEQFF. The DNA of the CDR3 is TGCGCCAGCAGCCCTCGAGGAGAACCCTACAATGAGCAGTTCTTC.

This chain links TRBV5-1 with TRBJ2-1, with 8 nucleotides matching TRBD1. CDR1 is SGHRS and CDR2 is YFSETQ in the germline V gene. V shed 4 bases, J shed 1 base, and the junction held 4 bases outside the gene matches. The CDR3 is 15 residues long. Here the CDR3 DNA reads TGCGCCAGCAGCGGGCGGACAGGGTCCTACAATGAGCAGTTCTTC. Amino acids: CASSGRTGSYNEQFF.

This clone was detected only a few times. The chain is built from TRBV15 and TRBJ1-5; 7 bases map to TRBD1. Germline V CDR1 and CDR2: LNHNV, YYDKDF (reference sequence). V dropped 8 bases and J dropped 0; count of bases not matched to a gene: 10. The CDR3 sequence is 16 residues long. CDR3 amino acids: CATRRGPNGSNQPQHF. DNA for the CDR3: TGTGCCACCCGGAGGGGGCCGAATGGTAGCAATCAGCCCCAGCATTTT.

The chain employs TRBV7-9 and TRBJ1-1, with D perhaps matching TRBD1 (6 bases). Trimming stripped 6 bases from V and 10 bases from J, with 15 bases between. Germline CDR1 SEHNR, CDR2 FQNEAQ (reference sequence). There are 12 residues in the CDR3. The CDR3 DNA follows: TGTGCCAGCAGTCAGAACAGGGCGGCAGCTTTCTTT. Protein sequence: CASSQNRAAAFF.

The rearrangement uses TRBV5-1 and TRBJ1-4; no clear D gene. The V end lost 4 bases, the J end lost 4 bases, and 17 bases lay between the germline ends. The germline V gene encodes CDR1 SGHRS and CDR2 YFSETQ. The CDR3 is 16 amino acids. Here the CDR3 reads CASSLDPGGLNEKLFF. The CDR3 DNA is TGCGCCAGCAGCCTGGACCCCGGAGGGCTTAATGAAAAACTGTTTTTT.

The chain is built from TRBV7-2 and TRBJ1-5, with D possibly TRBD1 on 6 matching bases. V shed 5 bases and J shed 6 bases, with 11 bases lying between them. The germline V gene encodes CDR1 SGHTA and CDR2 FQGNSA. This CDR3 has 13 residues. The CDR3 loop reads CASSRGQSQPQHF. The CDR3 DNA is TGTGCCAGCAGCCGAGGACAGAGTCAGCCCCAGCATTTT.

The chain has TRBV19 and TRBJ2-7, with a weak D call TRBD1 (5 bases). Germline-derived CDR1 and CDR2 are LNHDA and SQIVND (reference sequence). V lost 6 bases and J lost 3, with 15 bases in between. There are 14 residues in the CDR3. CDR3 protein: CASSLGAVNYEQYF. The CDR3 region has the DNA TGTGCCAGTAGCCTAGGGGCGGTTAACTACGAGCAGTACTTC.

The DNA for the CDR3 is TGTGCCACCAGCAGAGATCCGGGTAAGGCGACTGAAGCTTTCTTT. Residues: CATSRDPGKATEAFF. The chain has TRBV15 and TRBJ1-1; D call uncertain. The CDR3 runs to 15 residues. Germline values: CDR1 LNHNV, CDR2 YYDKDF (reference sequence). V dropped 0 bases and J dropped 5 bases, with 13 bases sitting between them.

This rearrangement joins TRBV19 to TRBJ1-2; D is unresolved. CDR3 length: 13 residues. Trimming shortened V by 7 bases and J by 1 base, and 10 bases separated the two germline ends. In germline, CDR1 is LNHDA, CDR2 SQIVND (reference sequence). CDR3 protein: CASKPGHNYGYTF. The CDR3 DNA follows: TGTGCCAGTAAGCCGGGTCATAACTATGGCTACACCTTC.

This rearrangement joins TRBV4-3 to TRBJ2-3; D call uncertain. Germline V CDR1 and CDR2: LGHNA, YSLEER. This CDR3 spans 16 amino acids. Trimming cost V 0 bases and J 1 base, with 11 bases left between them. The CDR3 here is CASSQEVPSGTDTQYF. CDR3 nucleotide sequence: TGCGCCAGCAGCCAAGAAGTACCGTCGGGCACAGATACGCAGTATTTT.

The chain carries TRBV7-3 and TRBJ2-5; TRBD1 might be the D (6 bases). V was clipped by 2 bases and J by 5 bases, with 15 bases between them. The CDR3 is 15 amino acids. From germline, CDR1 is SGHTA and CDR2 FQGTGA. The CDR3 loop is CASSLAGVPGETQYF. The CDR3 DNA reads TGTGCCAGCAGCTTAGCAGGGGTCCCTGGGGAGACCCAGTACTTC.

This chain connects TRBV18 to TRBJ1-6, with TRBD1 identical over 7 bases. The germline V gene encodes CDR1 KGHSH and CDR2 LQKENI. The V segment lost 4 bases and the J segment 7 bases; nucleotides outside the gene matches: 7. The CDR3 contains 15 residues. In nucleotides, the CDR3 is TGTGCCAGCTCACTGGCCGGGACAGCGAATTCACCCCTCCACTTT. Amino acid sequence: CASSLAGTANSPLHF. Complete variable domain (other parts from reference TRBV18 and TRBJ1-6): NAGVMQNPRHLVRRRGQEARLRCSPMKGHSHVYWYRQLPEEGLKFMVYLQKENIIDESGMPKERFSAEFPKEGPSILRIQQVVRGDSAAYFCASSLAGTANSPLHFGNGTRLTVT.

The CDR3 DNA reads TGCGCCAGCAGCTCGGTAGCGGGGGGGGACAATGAGCAGTTCTTC. As protein: CASSSVAGGDNEQFF. The J gene is TRBJ2-1, the V gene TRBV5-1; the match to TRBD2 covers 11 bases. Per germline, CDR1 SGHRS and CDR2 YFSETQ. This CDR3 comprises 15 residues. The J segment lost 5 bases and the V segment lost 3 bases, leaving 4 bases of the junction unmatched.